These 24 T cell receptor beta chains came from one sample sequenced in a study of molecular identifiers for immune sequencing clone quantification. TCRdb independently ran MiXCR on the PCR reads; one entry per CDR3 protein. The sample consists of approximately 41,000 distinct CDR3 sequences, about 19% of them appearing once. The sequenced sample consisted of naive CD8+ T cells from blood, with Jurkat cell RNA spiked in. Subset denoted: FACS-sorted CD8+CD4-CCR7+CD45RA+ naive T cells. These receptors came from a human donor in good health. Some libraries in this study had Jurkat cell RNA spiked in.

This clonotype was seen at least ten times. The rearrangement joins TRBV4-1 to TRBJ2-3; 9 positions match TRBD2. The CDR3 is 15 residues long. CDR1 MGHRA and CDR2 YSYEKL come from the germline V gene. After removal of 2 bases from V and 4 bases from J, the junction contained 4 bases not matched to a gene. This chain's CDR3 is CASSQSTSGADTQYF. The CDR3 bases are TGCGCCAGCAGCCAATCGACTAGCGGCGCAGATACGCAGTATTTT.

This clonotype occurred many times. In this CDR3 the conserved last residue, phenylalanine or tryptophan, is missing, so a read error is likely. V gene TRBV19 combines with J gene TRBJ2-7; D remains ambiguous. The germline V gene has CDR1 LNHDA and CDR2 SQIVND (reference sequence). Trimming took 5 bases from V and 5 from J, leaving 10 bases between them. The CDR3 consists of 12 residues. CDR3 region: CASSSRPHEQYY. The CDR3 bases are TGTGCCAGTAGTTCTAGGCCCCACGAGCAGTACTAC.

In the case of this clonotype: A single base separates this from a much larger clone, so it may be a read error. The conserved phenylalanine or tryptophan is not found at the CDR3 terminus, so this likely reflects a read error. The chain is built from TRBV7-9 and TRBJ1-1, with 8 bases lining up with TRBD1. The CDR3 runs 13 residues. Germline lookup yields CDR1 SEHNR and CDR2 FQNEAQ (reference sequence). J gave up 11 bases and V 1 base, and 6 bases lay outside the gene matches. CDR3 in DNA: TGTGCCAGCAGCTTAGGGGCGGGACAGGAGGCTTTCCTT. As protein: CASSLGAGQEAFL.

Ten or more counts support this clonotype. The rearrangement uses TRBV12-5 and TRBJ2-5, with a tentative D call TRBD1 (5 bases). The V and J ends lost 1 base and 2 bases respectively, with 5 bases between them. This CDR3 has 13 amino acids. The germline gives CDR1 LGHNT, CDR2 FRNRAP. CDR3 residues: CASGLGQQETQYF. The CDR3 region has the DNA TGTGCTAGTGGTTTGGGACAGCAAGAGACCCAGTACTTC.

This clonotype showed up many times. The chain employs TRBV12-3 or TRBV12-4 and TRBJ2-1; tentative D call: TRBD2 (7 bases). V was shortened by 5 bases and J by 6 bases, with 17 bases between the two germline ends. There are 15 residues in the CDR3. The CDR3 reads CASSVGGGAINEQFF. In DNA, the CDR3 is TGTGCCAGCAGTGTAGGAGGGGGGGCGATCAATGAGCAGTTCTTC.

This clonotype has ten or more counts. CDR3 residues: CASSGAGPDTQYF. The CDR3 DNA sequence: TGCGCCAGCAGCGGGGCGGGGCCAGATACGCAGTATTTT. This chain connects TRBV4-3 to TRBJ2-3; a possible D gene is TRBD2 (6 bases). This CDR3 has 13 residues. CDR1 is LGHNA, CDR2 YSLEER, per germline. V was cut by 5 bases and J by 4 bases, with 10 bases left in between.

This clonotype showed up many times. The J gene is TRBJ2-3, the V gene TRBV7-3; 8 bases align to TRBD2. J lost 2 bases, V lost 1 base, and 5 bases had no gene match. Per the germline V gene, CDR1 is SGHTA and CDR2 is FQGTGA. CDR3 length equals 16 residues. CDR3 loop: CASSLSSSGITDTQYF. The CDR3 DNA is TGTGCCAGCAGCTTAAGTAGTAGCGGGATCACAGATACGCAGTATTTT.

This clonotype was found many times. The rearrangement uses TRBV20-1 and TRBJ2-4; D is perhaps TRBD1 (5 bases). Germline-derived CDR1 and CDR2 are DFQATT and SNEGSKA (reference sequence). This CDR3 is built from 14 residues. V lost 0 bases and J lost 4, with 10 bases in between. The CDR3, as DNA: TGCAGTGCTAGAGATTGGGGCCTAAAAAACATTCAGTACTTC. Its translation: CSARDWGLKNIQYF.

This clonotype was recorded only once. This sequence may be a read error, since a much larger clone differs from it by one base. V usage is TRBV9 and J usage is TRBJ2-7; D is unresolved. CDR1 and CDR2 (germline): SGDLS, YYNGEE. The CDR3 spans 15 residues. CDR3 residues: CASGVDPGNSYEQYF. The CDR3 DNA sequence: TGTGCCAGCGGCGTGGATCCGGGCAACTCCTACGAGCAGTACTTC.

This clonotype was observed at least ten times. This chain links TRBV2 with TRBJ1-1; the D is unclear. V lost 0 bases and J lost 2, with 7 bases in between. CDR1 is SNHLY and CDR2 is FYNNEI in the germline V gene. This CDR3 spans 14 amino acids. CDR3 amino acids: CASSEAFSNTEAFF. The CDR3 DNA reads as TGTGCCAGCAGTGAAGCGTTCAGCAACACTGAAGCTTTCTTT.

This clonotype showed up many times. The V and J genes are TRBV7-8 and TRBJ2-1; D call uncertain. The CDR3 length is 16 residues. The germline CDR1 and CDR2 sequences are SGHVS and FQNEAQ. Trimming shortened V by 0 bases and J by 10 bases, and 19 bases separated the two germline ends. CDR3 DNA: TGTGCCAGCAGCTTAGCGCAAGGGTTTGGGCTGGGCGAGCAGTTCTTC. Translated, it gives CASSLAQGFGLGEQFF.

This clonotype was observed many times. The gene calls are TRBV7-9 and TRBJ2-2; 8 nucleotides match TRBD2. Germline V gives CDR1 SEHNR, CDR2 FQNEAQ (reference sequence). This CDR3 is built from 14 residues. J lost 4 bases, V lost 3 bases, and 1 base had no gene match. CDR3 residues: CASSFTSGTGELFF. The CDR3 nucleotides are TGTGCCAGCAGCTTTACTAGCGGCACCGGGGAGCTGTTTTTT.

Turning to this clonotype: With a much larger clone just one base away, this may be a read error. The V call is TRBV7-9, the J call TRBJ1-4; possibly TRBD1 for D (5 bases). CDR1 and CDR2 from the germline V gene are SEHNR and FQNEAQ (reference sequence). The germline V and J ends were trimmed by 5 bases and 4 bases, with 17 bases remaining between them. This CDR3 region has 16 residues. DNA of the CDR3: TGTGCCAGCAGCATACTCGCAGGGACTATTAATGAAAAACTGTTTTTT. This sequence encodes CASSILAGTINEKLFF.

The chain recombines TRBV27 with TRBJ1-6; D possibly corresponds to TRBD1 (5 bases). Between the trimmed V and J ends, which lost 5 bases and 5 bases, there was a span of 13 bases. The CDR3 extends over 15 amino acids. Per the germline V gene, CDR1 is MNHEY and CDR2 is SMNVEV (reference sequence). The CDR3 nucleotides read TGTGCCAGCAGTCACGTGGGACCAAATAATTCACCCCTCCACTTT. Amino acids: CASSHVGPNNSPLHF.

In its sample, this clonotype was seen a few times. The CDR3 protein is CASSFAGVGGYTF. The CDR3 region has the DNA TGTGCCAGCAGTTTCGCCGGGGTCGGTGGCTACACCTTC. The rearrangement uses TRBV27 and TRBJ1-2; no clear D gene. V dropped 3 bases and J dropped 7 bases, with 12 bases sitting between them. The CDR3 sequence is 13 residues long. Per the germline V gene, CDR1 is MNHEY and CDR2 is SMNVEV (reference sequence).

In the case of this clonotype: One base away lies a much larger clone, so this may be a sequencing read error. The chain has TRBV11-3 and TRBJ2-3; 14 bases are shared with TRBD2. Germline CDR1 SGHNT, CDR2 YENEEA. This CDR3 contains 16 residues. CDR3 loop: CVSSRGLAGGSDTQYF. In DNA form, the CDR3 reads TGTGTCAGCAGCCGCGGACTAGCGGGAGGTAGTGATACGCAGTATTTT. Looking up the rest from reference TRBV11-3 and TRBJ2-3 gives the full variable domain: EAGVVQSPRYKIIEKKQPVAFWCNPISGHNTLYWYLQNLGQGPELLIRYENEEAVDDSQLPKDRFSAERLKGVDSTLKIQPAELGDSAVYLCVSSRGLAGGSDTQYFGPGTRLTVL.

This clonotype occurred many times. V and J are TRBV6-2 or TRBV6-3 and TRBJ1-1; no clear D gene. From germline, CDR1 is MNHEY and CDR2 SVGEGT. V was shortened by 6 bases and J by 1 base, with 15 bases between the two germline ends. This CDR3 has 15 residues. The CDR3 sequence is CASRSYERQNTEAFF. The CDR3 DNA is TGTGCCAGCAGATCATACGAGAGACAGAACACTGAAGCTTTCTTT.

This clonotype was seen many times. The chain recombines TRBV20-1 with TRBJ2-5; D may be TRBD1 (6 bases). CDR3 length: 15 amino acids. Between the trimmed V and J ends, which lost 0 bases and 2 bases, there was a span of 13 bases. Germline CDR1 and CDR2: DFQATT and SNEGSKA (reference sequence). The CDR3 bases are TGCAGTGCTAGAGATCTCAGGGGTCCACAAGAGACCCAGTACTTC. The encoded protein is CSARDLRGPQETQYF.

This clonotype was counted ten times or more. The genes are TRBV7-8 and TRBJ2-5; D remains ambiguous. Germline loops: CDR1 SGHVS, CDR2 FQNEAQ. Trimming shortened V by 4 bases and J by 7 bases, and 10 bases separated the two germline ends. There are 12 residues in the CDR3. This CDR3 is CASSSAPGTQYF. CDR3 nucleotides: TGTGCCAGCAGCTCCGCCCCGGGGACCCAGTACTTC.

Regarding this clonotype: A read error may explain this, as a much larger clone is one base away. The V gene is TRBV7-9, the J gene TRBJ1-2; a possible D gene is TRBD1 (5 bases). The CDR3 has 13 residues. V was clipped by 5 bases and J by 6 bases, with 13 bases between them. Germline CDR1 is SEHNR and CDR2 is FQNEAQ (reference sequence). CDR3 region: CASSLGPNDGYTF. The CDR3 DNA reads TGTGCCAGCAGCCTGGGACCGAACGATGGCTACACCTTC. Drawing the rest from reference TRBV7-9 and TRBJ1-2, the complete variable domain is DTGVSQNPRHKITKRGQNVTFRCDPISEHNRLYWYRQTLGQGPEFLTYFQNEAQLEKSRLLSDRFSAERPKGSFSTLEIQRTEQGDSAMYLCASSLGPNDGYTFGSGTRLTVV.

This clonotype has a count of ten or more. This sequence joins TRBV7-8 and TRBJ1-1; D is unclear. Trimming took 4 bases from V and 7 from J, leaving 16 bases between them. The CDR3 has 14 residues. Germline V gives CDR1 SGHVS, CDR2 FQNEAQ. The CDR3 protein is CASSWHGVNVEAFF. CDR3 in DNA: TGTGCCAGCAGCTGGCATGGGGTAAACGTTGAAGCTTTCTTT.

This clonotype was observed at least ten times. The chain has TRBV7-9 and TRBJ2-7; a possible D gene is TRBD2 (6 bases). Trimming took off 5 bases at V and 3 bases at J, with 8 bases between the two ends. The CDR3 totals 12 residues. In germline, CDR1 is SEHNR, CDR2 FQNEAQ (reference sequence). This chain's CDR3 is CASSPRGYEQYF. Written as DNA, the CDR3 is TGTGCCAGCAGCCCGCGGGGCTACGAGCAGTACTTC.

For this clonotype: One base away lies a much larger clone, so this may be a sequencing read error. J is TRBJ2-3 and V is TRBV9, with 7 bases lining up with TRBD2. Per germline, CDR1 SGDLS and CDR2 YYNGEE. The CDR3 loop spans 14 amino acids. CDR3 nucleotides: TGTGCCAGCAGTACCGAGACTAGCACAGATGCGCAGTATTTT. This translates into CASSTETSTDAQYF.

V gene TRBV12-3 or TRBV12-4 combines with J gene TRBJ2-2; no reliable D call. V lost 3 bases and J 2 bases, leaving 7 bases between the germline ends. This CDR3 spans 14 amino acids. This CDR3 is CASSLWGNTGELFF. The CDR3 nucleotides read TGTGCCAGCAGTTTGTGGGGAAACACCGGGGAGCTGTTTTTT.